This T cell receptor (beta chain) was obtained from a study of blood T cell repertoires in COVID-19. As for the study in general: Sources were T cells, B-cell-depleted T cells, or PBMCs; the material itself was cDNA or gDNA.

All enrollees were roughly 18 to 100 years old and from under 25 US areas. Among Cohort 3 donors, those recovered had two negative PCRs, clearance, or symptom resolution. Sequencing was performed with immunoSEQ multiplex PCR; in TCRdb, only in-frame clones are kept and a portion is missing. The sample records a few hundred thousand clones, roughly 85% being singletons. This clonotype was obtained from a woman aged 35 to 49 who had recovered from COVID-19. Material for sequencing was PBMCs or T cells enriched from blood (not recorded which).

The CDR3 sequence: CASRNRGISNQPQHF. The CDR3 region has the DNA TGTGCCAGCAGAAACAGGGGGATTAGCAATCAGCCCCAGCATTTT. The chain employs TRBV2 and TRBJ1-5; 8 positions match TRBD1. Germline V gene lookup returns CDR1 SNHLY and CDR2 FYNNEI. This CDR3 is 15 amino acids long. V shed 6 bases, J shed 0 bases, and the junction held 4 bases outside the gene matches.